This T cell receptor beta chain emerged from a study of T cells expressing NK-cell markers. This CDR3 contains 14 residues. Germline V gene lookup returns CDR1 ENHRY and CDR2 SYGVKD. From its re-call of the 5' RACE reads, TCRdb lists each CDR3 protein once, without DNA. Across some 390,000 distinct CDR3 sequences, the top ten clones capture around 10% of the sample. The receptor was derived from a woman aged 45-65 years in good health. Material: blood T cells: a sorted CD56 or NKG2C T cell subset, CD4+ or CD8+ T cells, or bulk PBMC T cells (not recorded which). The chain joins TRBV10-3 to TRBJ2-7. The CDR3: CAISGVGSGYEQYF.